The 9 T cell receptor beta chains below come from one sample, sequenced in a study of blood T cell repertoires in COVID-19. Method: immunoSEQ multiplex PCR; TCRdb's copy keeps in-frame clones and lacks some. The sample comprises about 73,000 clones, 70% to 85% of which are singletons, and 4.1% rests with the top ten. Sequencing input: peripheral blood. The origin of the receptors is a woman aged 55-69 years with acute or convalescent COVID-19.

The sample holds a few counts of this clone. The chain links TRBV2 to TRBJ1-2; 10 bases fit TRBD1. The CDR3 runs to 14 residues. CDR1 and CDR2 (germline): SNHLY, FYNNEI. The V and J ends lost 5 bases and 7 bases, in that order; junction bases with no gene match: 7. The CDR3 here is CASSWTGGSSGYTF. The CDR3 DNA reads TGTGCCAGCAGTTGGACAGGGGGGTCTAGTGGCTACACCTTC.

The chain carries TRBV25-1 and TRBJ1-4; a possible D gene is TRBD1 (5 bases). CDR1 MGHDK and CDR2 SYGVNS come from the germline V gene. V lost 1 base to trimming and J lost 5 bases, with 11 bases between them. This CDR3 comprises 15 residues. The CDR3 here is CASSEFGRGNEKLFF. The DNA of the CDR3 is TGTGCCAGCAGTGAATTTGGGAGGGGAAATGAAAAACTGTTTTTT.

The gene calls are TRBV27 and TRBJ2-5, with TRBD2 identical over 7 bases. The germline V gene encodes CDR1 MNHEY and CDR2 SMNVEV (reference sequence). J was trimmed by 0 bases and V by 6 bases; bases with no gene match: 4. CDR3 length: 14 residues. CDR3 sequence (DNA): TGTGCCAGCAGCCATGCGGGGGACCAAGAGACCCAGTACTTC. As protein: CASSHAGDQETQYF.

V gene TRBV30 combines with J gene TRBJ1-2, with D possibly TRBD1 on 5 matching bases. The CDR3 contains 13 residues. CDR1 is GTSNPN, CDR2 SVGIG, per germline (reference sequence). V lost 2 bases and J 3 bases, leaving 10 bases between the germline ends. The CDR3 DNA reads TGTGCCTGGAGTCAGGGTGGATACTATGGCTACACCTTC. It specifies CAWSQGGYYGYTF.

This CDR3 is CASSPRRGKTQYF. Here the CDR3 DNA reads TGTGCCAGCAGCCCTAGGCGCGGAAAGACCCAGTACTTC. The rearrangement links TRBV7-9 to TRBJ2-5; no clear D. The V and J ends lost 5 bases and 6 bases respectively, with 13 bases between them. Germline CDR1 and CDR2: SEHNR and FQNEAQ (reference sequence). The CDR3 totals 13 residues.

The V gene is TRBV2, the J gene TRBJ1-5; 7 bases map to TRBD1. Trimming at V came to 1 base and at J to 0 bases, leaving 3 bases not matched to a gene. CDR1 is SNHLY, CDR2 FYNNEI, per germline. The CDR3 sequence is 16 residues long. The DNA for the CDR3 is TGTGCCAGCAGTGAAGGGACAGGAATTAGCAATCAGCCCCAGCATTTT. As protein: CASSEGTGISNQPQHF.

This clone is a singleton in its sample. The rearrangement joins TRBV15 to TRBJ1-4, with D perhaps TRBD1 (6 bases). V shed 8 bases and J shed 7 bases, with 14 bases lying between them. Germline V CDR1 and CDR2: LNHNV, YYDKDF (reference sequence). This CDR3 spans 13 amino acids. In DNA, the CDR3 is TGTGCCACCTCCTTGGACAGCTTTGAAAAACTGTTTTTT. Its translation is CATSLDSFEKLFF.

This clone was seen just once. The genes are TRBV29-1 and TRBJ2-3; 8 bases fit TRBD1. CDR1 SQVTM and CDR2 ANQGSEA come from the germline V gene. This CDR3 is 17 amino acids long. Trimming removed 5 bases from V and 0 bases from J; junction bases left unmatched: 13. The CDR3 spells CSVRGVTGVLSTDTQYF. CDR3 bases: TGCAGCGTTCGTGGTGTGACAGGGGTCCTTAGCACAGATACGCAGTATTTT.

The rearrangement uses TRBV2 and TRBJ2-2; D is possibly TRBD1 (6 bases). CDR3 length: 17 amino acids. Trimming removed 5 bases from V and 0 bases from J, with 16 bases in between. Looked up from germline, CDR1 is SNHLY and CDR2 is FYNNEI. CDR3 amino acids: CASSQGRTATNTGELFF. DNA of the CDR3: TGTGCCAGCAGTCAAGGAAGGACAGCCACGAACACCGGGGAGCTGTTTTTT. Filled out from reference TRBV2 and TRBJ2-2, the complete variable domain reads EPEVTQTPSHQVTQMGQEVILRCVPISNHLYFYWYRQILGQKVEFLVSFYNNEISEKSEIFDDQFSVERPDGSNFTLKIRSTKLEDSAMYFCASSQGRTATNTGELFFGEGSRLTVL.